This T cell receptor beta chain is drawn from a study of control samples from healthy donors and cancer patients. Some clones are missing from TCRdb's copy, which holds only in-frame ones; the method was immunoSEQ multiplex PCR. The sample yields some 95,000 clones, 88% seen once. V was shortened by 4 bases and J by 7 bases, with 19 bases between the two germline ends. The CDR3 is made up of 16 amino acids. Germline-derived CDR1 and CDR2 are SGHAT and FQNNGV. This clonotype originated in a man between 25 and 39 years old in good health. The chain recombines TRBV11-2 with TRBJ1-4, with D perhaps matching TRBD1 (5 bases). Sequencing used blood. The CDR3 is CASSWSTGGGSEKLFF. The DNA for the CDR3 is TGTGCCAGCAGCTGGTCGACCGGGGGGGGTAGTGAAAAACTGTTTTTT.